This T cell receptor (beta chain) is drawn from a study of tumor-infiltrating lymphocytes in primary liver carcinoma. The input was around 0.5 ug total RNA; TCR beta cDNA was made from it with a constant-region primer. It was through three nested multiplex PCR rounds of slightly modified ARM-PCR that TCR beta libraries arose. With TRBV1-TRBV30 forward primers and a C-beta reverse primer, the first two PCR rounds were run for roughly 10 cycles each. TCRdb itself ran the multiplex PCR reads through MiXCR, one entry per CDR3 protein. The data contain roughly 80,000 distinct CDR3 sequences, 69% of them singletons. A remark on this clonotype: What it binds is not known. One end of the junction varies from germline; a read error may be responsible.

The CDR3 is 13 amino acids. Study-wide results and caveats: Pairs comparing tumor with adjacent tissue or blood overlapped less than pairs drawn from tumor regions.

Co-extraction yielded RNA and DNA from around 20-30 mg of unsorted bulk tissue. No patient had received treatment, and all had chronic HBV infection. The rearrangement uses TRBV12-3 or TRBV12-4 and TRBJ1-1; tentatively, D is TRBD1 (6 bases). This clonotype was obtained from a man aged 35 to 55 with primary liver carcinoma and hepatitis B virus infection. Sequenced material: tumor-adjacent normal liver tissue. In DNA, the CDR3 is TGTGCCAACAGTTGTTCAGGGGCTGCTGGAGCTTTCTTT. This codes for CANSCSGAAGAFF.